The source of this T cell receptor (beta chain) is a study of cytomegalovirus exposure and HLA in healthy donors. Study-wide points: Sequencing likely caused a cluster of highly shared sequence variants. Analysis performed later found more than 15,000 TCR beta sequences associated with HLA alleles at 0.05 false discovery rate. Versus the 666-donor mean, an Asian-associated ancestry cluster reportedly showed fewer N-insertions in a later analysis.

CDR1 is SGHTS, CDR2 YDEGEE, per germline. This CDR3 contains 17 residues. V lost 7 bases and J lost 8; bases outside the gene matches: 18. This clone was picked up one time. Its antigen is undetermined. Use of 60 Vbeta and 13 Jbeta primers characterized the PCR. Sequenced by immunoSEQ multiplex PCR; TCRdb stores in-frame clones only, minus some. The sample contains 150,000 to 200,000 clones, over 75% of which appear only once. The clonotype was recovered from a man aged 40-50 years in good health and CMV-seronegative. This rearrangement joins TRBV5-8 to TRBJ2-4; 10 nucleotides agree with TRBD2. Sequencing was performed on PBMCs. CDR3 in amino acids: CASAPGLAGAIGDIQYF. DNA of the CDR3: TGTGCCAGCGCTCCAGGGCTAGCGGGGGCCATCGGAGACATTCAGTACTTC.